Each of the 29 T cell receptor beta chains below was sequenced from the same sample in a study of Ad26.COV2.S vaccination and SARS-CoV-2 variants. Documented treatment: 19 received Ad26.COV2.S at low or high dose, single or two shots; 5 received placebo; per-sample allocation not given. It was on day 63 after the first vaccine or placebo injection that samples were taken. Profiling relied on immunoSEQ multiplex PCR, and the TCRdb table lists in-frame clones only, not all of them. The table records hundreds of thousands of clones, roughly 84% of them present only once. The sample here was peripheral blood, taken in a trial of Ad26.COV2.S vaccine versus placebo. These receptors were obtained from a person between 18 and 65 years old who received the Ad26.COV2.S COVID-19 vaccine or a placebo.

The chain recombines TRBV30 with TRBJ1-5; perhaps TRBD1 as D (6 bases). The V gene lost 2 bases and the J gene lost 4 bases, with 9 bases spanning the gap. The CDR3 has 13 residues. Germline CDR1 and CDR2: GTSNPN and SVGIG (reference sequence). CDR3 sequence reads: CAWSLGGNQPQHF. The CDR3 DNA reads TGTGCCTGGAGTTTAGGGGGTAATCAGCCCCAGCATTTT.

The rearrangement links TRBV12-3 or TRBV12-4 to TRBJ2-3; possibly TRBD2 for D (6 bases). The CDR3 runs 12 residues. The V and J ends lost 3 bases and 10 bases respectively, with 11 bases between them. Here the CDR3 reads CASSFRLEAQYF. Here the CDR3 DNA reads TGTGCCAGCAGTTTCAGACTAGAGGCGCAGTATTTT.

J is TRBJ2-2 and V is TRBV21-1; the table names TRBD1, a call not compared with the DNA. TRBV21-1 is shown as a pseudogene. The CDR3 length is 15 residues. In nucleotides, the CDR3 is TGTGCCAGCGTGCCGCCGGGACAGTTGTACGGGGAGCTGTTTTTT. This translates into CASVPPGQLYGELFF.

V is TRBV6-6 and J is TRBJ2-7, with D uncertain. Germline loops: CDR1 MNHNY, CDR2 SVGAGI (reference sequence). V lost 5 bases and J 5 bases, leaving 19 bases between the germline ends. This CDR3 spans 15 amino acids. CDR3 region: CASSQTQPGNDEQYF. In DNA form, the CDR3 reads TGTGCCAGCAGTCAGACTCAACCAGGTAACGACGAGCAGTACTTC.

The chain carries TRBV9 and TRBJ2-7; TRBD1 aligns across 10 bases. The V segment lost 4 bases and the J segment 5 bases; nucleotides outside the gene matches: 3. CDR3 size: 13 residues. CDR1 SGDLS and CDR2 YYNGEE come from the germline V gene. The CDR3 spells CASSLGTGDEQYF. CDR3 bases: TGTGCCAGCAGCCTCGGGACAGGGGACGAGCAGTACTTC.

DNA for the CDR3: TGTGCCAGCAGCTTAGGAGGGAACCCATATGGCTACACCTTC. Residues: CASSLGGNPYGYTF. V usage is TRBV11-1 and J usage is TRBJ1-2; D is unresolved. V was shortened by 1 base and J by 5 bases, with 11 bases between the two germline ends. CDR3 length: 14 residues. The germline CDR1 and CDR2 sequences are SGHAT and FQDESV (reference sequence).

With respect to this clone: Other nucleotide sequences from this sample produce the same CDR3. The CDR3 DNA is TGTGCCAGCAGTCTTAGTCACTCCTACGAGCAGTACTTC. Its protein is CASSLSHSYEQYF. The rearrangement joins TRBV27 to TRBJ2-7; no definite D call. The CDR3 extends over 13 amino acids. Trimming shortened V by 5 bases and J by 0 bases, and 8 bases separated the two germline ends. From germline, CDR1 is MNHEY and CDR2 SMNVEV (reference sequence).

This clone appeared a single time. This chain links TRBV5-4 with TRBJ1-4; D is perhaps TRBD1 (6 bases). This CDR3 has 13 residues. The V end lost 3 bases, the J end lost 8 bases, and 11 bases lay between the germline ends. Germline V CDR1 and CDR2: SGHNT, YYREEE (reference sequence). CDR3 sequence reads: CASSSARGEKLFF. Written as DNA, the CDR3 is TGTGCCAGCAGCTCGGCAAGGGGGGAAAAACTGTTTTTT.

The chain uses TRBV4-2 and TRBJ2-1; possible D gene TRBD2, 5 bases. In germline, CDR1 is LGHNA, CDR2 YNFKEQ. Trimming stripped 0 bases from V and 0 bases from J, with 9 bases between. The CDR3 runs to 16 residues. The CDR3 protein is CASSQDGMGSYNEQFF. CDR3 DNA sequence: TGTGCCAGCAGCCAAGACGGGATGGGCTCCTACAATGAGCAGTTCTTC.

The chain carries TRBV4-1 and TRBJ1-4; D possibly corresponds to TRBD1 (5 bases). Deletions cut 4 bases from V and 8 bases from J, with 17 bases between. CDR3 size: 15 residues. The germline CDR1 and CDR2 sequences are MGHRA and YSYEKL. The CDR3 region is CASSPRGGEGEKLFF. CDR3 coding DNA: TGCGCCAGCAGCCCTAGAGGCGGGGAGGGGGAAAAACTGTTTTTT.

CDR3 residues: CASSAGTGVGEKLFF. For the CDR3, the DNA is TGTGCCAGCAGTGCCGGGACAGGGGTGGGTGAAAAACTGTTTTTT. V gene TRBV2 combines with J gene TRBJ1-4; 10 bases agree with TRBD1. Germline V gene sequence: CDR1 SNHLY, CDR2 FYNNEI. Trimming took 4 bases from V and 7 from J; bases not matched to a gene: 6. The CDR3 spans 15 residues.

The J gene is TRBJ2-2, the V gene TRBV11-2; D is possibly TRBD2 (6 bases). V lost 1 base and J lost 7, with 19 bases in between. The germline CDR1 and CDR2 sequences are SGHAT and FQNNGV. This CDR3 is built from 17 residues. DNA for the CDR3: TGTGCCAGCAGCTTAGTTGACAGTCCCCTGGGGGGCGGGGAGCTGTTTTTT. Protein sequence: CASSLVDSPLGGGELFF.

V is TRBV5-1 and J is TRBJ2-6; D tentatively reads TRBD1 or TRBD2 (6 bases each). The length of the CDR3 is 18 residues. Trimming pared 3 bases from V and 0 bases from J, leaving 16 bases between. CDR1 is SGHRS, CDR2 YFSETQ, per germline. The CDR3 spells CASSYEGGPSSGANVLTF. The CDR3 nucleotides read TGCGCCAGCAGCTACGAGGGGGGCCCCAGCTCTGGGGCCAACGTCCTGACTTTC.

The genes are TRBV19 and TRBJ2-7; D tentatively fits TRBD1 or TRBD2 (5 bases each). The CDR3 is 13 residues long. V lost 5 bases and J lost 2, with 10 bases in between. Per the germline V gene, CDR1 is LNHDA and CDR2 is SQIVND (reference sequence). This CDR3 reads CASSWDRTYEQYF. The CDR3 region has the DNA TGTGCCAGTAGTTGGGACCGAACCTACGAGCAGTACTTC.

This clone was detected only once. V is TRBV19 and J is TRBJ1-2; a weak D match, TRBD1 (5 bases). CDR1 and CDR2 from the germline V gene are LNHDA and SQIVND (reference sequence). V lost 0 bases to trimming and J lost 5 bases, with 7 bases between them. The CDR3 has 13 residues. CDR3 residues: CASSIDRGYGYTF. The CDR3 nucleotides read TGTGCCAGTAGTATAGATCGGGGGTATGGCTACACCTTC.

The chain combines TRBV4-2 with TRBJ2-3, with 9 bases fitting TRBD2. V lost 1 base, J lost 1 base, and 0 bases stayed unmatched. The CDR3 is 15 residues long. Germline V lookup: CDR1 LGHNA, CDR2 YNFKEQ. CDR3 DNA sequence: TGTGCCAGCAGCCAAGGACTAGCGGGCACAGATACGCAGTATTTT. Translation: CASSQGLAGTDTQYF.

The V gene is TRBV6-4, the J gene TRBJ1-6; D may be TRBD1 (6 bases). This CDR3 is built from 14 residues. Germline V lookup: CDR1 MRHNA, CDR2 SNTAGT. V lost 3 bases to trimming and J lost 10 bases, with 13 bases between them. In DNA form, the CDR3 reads TGTGCCAGCAGTGATGGGGGGGCAAGCTCACCCCTCCACTTT. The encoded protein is CASSDGGASSPLHF.

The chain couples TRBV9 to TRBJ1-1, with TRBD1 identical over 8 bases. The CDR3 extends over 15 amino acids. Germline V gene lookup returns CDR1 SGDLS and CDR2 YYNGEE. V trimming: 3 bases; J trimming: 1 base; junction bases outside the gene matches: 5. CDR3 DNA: TGTGCCAGCAGCGCAAGGACAGGGTCGAACACTGAAGCTTTCTTT. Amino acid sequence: CASSARTGSNTEAFF. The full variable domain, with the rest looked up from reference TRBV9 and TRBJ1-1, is DSGVTQTPKHLITATGQRVTLRCSPRSGDLSVYWYQQSLDQGLQFLIQYYNGEERAKGNILERFSAQQFPDLHSELNLSSLELGDSALYFCASSARTGSNTEAFFGQGTRLTVV.

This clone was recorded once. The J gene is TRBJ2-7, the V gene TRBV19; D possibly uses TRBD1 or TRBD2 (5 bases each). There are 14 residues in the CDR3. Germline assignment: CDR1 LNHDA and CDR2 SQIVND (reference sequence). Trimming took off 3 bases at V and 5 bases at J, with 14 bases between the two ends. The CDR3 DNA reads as TGTGCCAGTAGTATTAGGGGACGGCAGAACGAGCAGTACTTC. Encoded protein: CASSIRGRQNEQYF.

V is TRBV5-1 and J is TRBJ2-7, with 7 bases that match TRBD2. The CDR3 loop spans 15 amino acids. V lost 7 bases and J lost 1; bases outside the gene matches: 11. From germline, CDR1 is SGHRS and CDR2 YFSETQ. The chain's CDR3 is CASSSGTTYSYEQYF. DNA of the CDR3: TGCGCCAGCTCGTCCGGGACTACCTATTCCTACGAGCAGTACTTC.

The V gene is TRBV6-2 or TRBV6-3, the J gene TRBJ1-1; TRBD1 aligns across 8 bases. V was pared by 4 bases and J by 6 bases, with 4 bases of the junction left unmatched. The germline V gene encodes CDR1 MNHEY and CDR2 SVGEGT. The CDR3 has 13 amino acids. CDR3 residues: CASSFTQGAEAFF. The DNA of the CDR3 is TGTGCCAGCAGTTTTACACAGGGGGCTGAAGCTTTCTTT.

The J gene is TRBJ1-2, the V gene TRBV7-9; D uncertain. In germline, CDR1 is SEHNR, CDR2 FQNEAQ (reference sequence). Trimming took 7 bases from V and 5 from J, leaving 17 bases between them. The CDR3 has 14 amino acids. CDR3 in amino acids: CASTDEKGYYGYTF. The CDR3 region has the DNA TGTGCCAGCACCGATGAAAAGGGATATTATGGCTACACCTTC.

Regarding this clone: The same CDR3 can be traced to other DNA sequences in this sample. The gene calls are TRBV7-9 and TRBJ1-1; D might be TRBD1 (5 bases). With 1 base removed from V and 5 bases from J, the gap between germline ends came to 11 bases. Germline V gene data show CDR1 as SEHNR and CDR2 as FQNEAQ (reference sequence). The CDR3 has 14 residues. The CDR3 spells CASSLGRGTTEAFF. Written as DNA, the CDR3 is TGTGCCAGCAGCTTAGGGCGGGGGACGACTGAAGCTTTCTTT.

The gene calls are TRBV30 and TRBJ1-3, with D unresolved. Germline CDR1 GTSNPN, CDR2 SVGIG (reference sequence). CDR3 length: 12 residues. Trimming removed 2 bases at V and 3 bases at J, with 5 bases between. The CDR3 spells CAWSLIGNTIYF. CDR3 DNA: TGTGCCTGGAGTCTGATTGGAAACACCATATATTTT.

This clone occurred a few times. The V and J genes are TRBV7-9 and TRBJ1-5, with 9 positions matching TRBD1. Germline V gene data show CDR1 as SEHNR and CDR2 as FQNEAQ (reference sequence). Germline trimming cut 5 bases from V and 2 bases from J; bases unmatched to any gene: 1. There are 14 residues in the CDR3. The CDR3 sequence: CASSRDRGNQPQHF. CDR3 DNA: TGTGCCAGCAGCCGGGACAGGGGCAATCAGCCCCAGCATTTT.

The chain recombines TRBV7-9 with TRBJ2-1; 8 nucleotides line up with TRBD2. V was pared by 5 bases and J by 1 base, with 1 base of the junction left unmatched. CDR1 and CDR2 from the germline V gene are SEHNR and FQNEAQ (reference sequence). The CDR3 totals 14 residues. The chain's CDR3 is CASSTSGSYNEQFF. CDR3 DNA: TGTGCCAGCAGCACTAGCGGATCCTACAATGAGCAGTTCTTC. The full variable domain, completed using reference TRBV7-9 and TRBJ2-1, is DTGVSQNPRHKITKRGQNVTFRCDPISEHNRLYWYRQTLGQGPEFLTYFQNEAQLEKSRLLSDRFSAERPKGSFSTLEIQRTEQGDSAMYLCASSTSGSYNEQFFGPGTRLTVL.

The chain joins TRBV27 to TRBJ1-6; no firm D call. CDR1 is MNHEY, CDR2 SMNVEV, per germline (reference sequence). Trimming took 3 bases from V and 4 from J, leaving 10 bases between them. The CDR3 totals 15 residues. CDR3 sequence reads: CASSFTVRYNSPLHF. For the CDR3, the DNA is TGTGCCAGCAGTTTCACAGTCCGATATAATTCACCCCTCCACTTT.

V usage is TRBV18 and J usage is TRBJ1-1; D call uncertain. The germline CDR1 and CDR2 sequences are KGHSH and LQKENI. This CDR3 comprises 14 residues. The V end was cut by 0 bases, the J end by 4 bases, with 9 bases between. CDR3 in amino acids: CASSPPRDTTEAFF. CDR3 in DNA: TGTGCCAGCTCACCACCTCGGGATACCACTGAAGCTTTCTTT.

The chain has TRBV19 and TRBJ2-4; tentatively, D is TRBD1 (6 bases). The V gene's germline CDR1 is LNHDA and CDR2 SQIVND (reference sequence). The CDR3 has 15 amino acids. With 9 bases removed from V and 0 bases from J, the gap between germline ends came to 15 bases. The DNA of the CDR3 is TGTGCCAGCACAGGGTCCGGGACAGCCAAAAACATTCAGTACTTC. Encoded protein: CASTGSGTAKNIQYF.